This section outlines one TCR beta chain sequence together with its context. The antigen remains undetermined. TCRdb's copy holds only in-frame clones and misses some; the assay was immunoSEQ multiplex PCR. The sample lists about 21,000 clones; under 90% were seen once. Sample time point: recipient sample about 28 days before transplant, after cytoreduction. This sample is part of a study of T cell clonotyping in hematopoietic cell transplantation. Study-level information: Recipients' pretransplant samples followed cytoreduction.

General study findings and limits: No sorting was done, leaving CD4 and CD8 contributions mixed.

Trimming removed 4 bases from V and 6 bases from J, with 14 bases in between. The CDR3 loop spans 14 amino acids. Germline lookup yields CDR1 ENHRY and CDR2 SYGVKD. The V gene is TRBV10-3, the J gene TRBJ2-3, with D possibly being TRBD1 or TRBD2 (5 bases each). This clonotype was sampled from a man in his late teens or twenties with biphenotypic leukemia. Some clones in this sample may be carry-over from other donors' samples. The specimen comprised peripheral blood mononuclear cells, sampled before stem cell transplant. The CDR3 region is CAISVHGASDTQYF. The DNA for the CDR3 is TGTGCCATCAGTGTGCACGGGGCCAGCGATACGCAGTATTTT.